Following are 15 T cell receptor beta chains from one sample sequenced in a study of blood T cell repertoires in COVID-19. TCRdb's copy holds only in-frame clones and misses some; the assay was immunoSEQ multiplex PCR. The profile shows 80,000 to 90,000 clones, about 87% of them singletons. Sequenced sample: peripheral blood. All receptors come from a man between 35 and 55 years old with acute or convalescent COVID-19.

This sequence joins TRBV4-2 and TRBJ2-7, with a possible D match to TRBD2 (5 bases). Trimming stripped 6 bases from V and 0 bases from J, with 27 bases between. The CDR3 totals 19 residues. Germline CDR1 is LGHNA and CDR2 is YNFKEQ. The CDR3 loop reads CASSQSGFSRPPSSYEQYF. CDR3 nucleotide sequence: TGTGCCAGCAGTCAAAGCGGTTTCAGCAGGCCCCCAAGCTCCTACGAGCAGTACTTC.

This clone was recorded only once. CDR3 sequence reads: CASSIALATSGESYEQYF. The DNA of the CDR3 is TGTGCCAGTAGTATAGCCTTAGCGACTAGCGGGGAATCTTACGAGCAGTACTTC. The chain joins TRBV19 to TRBJ2-7, with 11 bases lining up with TRBD2. With 1 base clipped from V and 4 bases from J, the junction kept 12 bases outside the gene matches. Per germline, CDR1 LNHDA and CDR2 SQIVND (reference sequence). There are 18 residues in the CDR3.

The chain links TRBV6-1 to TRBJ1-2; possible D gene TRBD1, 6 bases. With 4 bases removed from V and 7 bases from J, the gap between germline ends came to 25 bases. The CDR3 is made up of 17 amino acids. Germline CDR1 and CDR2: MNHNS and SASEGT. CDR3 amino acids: CASSVRSGTTKGSGYTF. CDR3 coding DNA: TGTGCCAGCAGTGTACGTTCCGGGACAACAAAAGGCTCTGGCTACACCTTC.

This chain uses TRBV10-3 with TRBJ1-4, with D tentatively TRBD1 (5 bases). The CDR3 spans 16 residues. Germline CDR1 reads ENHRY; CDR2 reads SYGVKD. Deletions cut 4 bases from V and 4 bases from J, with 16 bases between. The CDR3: CAISGNRDGGNEKLFF. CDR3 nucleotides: TGTGCCATCAGTGGTAACCGGGACGGGGGTAATGAAAAACTGTTTTTT.

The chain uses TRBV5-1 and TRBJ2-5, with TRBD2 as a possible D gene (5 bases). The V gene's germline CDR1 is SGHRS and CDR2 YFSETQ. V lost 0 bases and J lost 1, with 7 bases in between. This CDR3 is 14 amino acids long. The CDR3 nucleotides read TGCGCCAGCAGCTTGGAACGGGGCCAAGAGACCCAGTACTTC. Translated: CASSLERGQETQYF. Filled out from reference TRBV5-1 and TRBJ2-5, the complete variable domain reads KAGVTQTPRYLIKTRGQQVTLSCSPISGHRSVSWYQQTPGQGLQFLFEYFSETQRNKGNFPGRFSGRQFSNSRSEMNVSTLELGDSALYLCASSLERGQETQYFGPGTRLLVL.

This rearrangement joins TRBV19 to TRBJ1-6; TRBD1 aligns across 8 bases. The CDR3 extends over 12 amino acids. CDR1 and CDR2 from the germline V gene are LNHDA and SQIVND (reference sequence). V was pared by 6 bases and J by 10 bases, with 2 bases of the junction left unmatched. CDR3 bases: TGTGCCAGTAGGACAGGGGAGTCACCCCTCCACTTT. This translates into CASRTGESPLHF.

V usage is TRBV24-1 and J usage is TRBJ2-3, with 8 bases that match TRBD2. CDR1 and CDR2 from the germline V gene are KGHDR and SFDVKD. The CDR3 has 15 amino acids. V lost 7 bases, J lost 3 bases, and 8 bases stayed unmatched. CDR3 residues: CATSRGGDTTDTQYF. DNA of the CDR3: TGTGCCACCAGCCGGGGGGGTGACACAACAGATACGCAGTATTTT.

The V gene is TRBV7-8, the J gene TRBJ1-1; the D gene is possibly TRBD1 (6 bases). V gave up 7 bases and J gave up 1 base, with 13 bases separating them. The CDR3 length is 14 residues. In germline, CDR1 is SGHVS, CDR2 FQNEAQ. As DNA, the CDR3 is TGTGCCAGCATCACAGGGAATCAGAACACTGAAGCTTTCTTT. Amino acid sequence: CASITGNQNTEAFF.

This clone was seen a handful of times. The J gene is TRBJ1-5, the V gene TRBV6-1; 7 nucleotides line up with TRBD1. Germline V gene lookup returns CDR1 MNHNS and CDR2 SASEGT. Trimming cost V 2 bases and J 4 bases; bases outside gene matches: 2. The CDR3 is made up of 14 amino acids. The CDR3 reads CASSEMGQNQPQHF. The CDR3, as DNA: TGTGCCAGCAGTGAAATGGGACAGAATCAGCCCCAGCATTTT.

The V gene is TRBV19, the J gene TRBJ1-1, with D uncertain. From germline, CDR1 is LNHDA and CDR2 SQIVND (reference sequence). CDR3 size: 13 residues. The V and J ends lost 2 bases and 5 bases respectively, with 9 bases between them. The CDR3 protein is CASSIMGRTEAFF. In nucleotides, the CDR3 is TGTGCCAGTAGTATAATGGGGAGGACTGAAGCTTTCTTT.

The CDR3 region is CASSGDRGVYEQYF. DNA for the CDR3: TGTGCCAGCAGTGGGGACAGGGGTGTTTACGAGCAGTACTTC. This sequence joins TRBV2 and TRBJ2-7; 10 bases are shared with TRBD1. With V trimmed by 4 bases and J by 4 bases, 4 bases remained unmatched. CDR3 size: 14 residues. Germline CDR1 reads SNHLY; CDR2 reads FYNNEI.

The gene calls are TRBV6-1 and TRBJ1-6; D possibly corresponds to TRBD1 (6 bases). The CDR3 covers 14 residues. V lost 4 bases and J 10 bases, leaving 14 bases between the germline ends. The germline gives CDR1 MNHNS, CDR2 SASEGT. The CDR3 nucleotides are TGTGCCAGCAGTGGCCACGGACAGTCCTCACCCCTCCACTTT. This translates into CASSGHGQSSPLHF.

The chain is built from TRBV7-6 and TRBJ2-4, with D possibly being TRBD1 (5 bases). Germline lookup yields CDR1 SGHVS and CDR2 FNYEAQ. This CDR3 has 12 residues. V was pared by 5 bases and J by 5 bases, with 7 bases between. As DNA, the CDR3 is TGTGCCAGCAGCATGACAGAAAACATTCAGTACTTC. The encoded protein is CASSMTENIQYF.

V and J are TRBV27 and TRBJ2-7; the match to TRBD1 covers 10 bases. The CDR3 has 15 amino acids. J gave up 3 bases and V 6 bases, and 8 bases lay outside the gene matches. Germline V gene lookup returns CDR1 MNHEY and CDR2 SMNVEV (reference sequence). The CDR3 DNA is TGTGCCAGCAGCCCTTCCGGGACAGGGGACTACGAGCAGTACTTC. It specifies CASSPSGTGDYEQYF.

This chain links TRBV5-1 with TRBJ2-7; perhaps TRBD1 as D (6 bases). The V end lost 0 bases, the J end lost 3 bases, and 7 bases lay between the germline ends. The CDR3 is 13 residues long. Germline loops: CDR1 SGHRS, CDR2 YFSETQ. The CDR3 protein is CASSLGTDYEQYF. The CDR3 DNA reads TGCGCCAGCAGCTTGGGGACAGACTACGAGCAGTACTTC.